These 24 T cell receptor beta chains originate from one sample sequenced in a study of blood T cell repertoires in COVID-19. The data were produced by immunoSEQ multiplex PCR, yet TCRdb's version contains in-frame clones alone and is incomplete. The sample holds 200,000 to 300,000 clones; more than 80% are singletons and the top ten take 7.5%. Source material: peripheral blood. Every receptor here comes from a woman older than 75 with COVID-19, enrolled during active disease.

The genes are TRBV5-4 and TRBJ1-1; 8 nucleotides match TRBD1. Germline-derived CDR1 and CDR2 are SGHNT and YYREEE (reference sequence). The V gene end was trimmed by 4 bases and the J gene end by 5 bases; junction bases not matched to a gene: 7. The CDR3 covers 14 residues. The chain's CDR3 is CASSAGQGVTEAFF. The CDR3 DNA sequence: TGTGCCAGCAGCGCTGGACAGGGCGTAACTGAAGCTTTCTTT.

This clone was recorded once. This sequence joins TRBV6-5 and TRBJ2-1, with 8 bases matching TRBD2. V lost 2 bases to trimming and J lost 3 bases; unmatched junction nucleotides: 6. This CDR3 spans 16 amino acids. Germline V gene lookup returns CDR1 MNHEY and CDR2 SVGAGI. CDR3 region: CASSYGGGTNYNEQFF. The CDR3 DNA is TGTGCCAGCAGTTACGGCGGGGGGACCAACTACAATGAGCAGTTCTTC.

The CDR3 protein is CASSSTPTGEAFF. DNA of the CDR3: TGTGCCAGCAGCTCCACTCCGACAGGGGAAGCTTTCTTT. The rearrangement uses TRBV7-9 and TRBJ1-1; 7 bases map to TRBD1. Trimming at V came to 4 bases and at J to 8 bases, leaving 7 bases not matched to a gene. The CDR3 sequence is 13 residues long. The germline gives CDR1 SEHNR, CDR2 FQNEAQ (reference sequence). The whole variable domain, filled in from reference TRBV7-9 and TRBJ1-1, reads DTGVSQNPRHKITKRGQNVTFRCDPISEHNRLYWYRQTLGQGPEFLTYFQNEAQLEKSRLLSDRFSAERPKGSFSTLEIQRTEQGDSAMYLCASSSTPTGEAFFGQGTRLTVV.

The J gene is TRBJ1-2, the V gene TRBV9; D not certain. The V end was cut by 0 bases, the J end by 8 bases, with 11 bases between. This CDR3 is 13 amino acids long. Germline assignment: CDR1 SGDLS and CDR2 YYNGEE. As DNA, the CDR3 is TGTGCCAGCAGCGTAGGCGGGATTAGCGGCTACACCTTC. It encodes CASSVGGISGYTF. The whole variable domain, remainder taken from reference TRBV9 and TRBJ1-2, is DSGVTQTPKHLITATGQRVTLRCSPRSGDLSVYWYQQSLDQGLQFLIQYYNGEERAKGNILERFSAQQFPDLHSELNLSSLELGDSALYFCASSVGGISGYTFGSGTRLTVV.

The V and J genes are TRBV27 and TRBJ1-4; 9 nucleotides match TRBD1. This CDR3 is 16 amino acids long. The trim removed 6 bases at V and 15 bases at J, leaving 20 bases unmatched. CDR1 MNHEY and CDR2 SMNVEV come from the germline V gene (reference sequence). CDR3 sequence: CASSPRSTGGSGRMFF. CDR3 bases: TGTGCCAGCAGCCCACGTTCGACAGGGGGATCGGGAAGGATGTTTTTT.

DNA of the CDR3: TGTGCCAGTAGTCGAGCGGCAGGGGTTAACGCTGAAGCTTTCTTT. Translating it yields CASSRAAGVNAEAFF. The V gene is TRBV19, the J gene TRBJ1-1; tentative D call: TRBD1 (6 bases). This CDR3 comprises 15 residues. Germline assignment: CDR1 LNHDA and CDR2 SQIVND (reference sequence). V gave up 5 bases and J gave up 6 bases, with 19 bases separating them.

This chain joins TRBV19 and TRBJ1-3; 9 bases match TRBD1. CDR1 and CDR2 (germline): LNHDA, SQIVND (reference sequence). The ends lost 9 bases at V and 1 base at J; junction bases unmatched: 10. This CDR3 comprises 16 residues. CDR3 loop: CASNTPGTGSGNTIYF. CDR3 DNA sequence: TGTGCCAGCAATACACCCGGGACAGGGTCTGGAAACACCATATATTTT.

The V and J genes are TRBV7-2 and TRBJ1-6, with a tentative D call TRBD1 (6 bases). Per germline, CDR1 SGHTA and CDR2 FQGNSA. V lost 1 base and J 7 bases, leaving 14 bases between the germline ends. CDR3 length: 16 amino acids. As DNA, the CDR3 is TGTGCCAGCAGCTTAGACCCACAGGGTCGGAATTCACCCCTCCACTTT. It is translated as CASSLDPQGRNSPLHF.

This clone was detected only once. This chain's CDR3 is CASSLSGGPKTQYF. The CDR3 DNA reads TGTGCCAGCAGCTTAAGCGGGGGGCCAAAGACCCAGTACTTC. The chain joins TRBV11-1 to TRBJ2-5; TRBD2 matches 9 bases. The germline gives CDR1 SGHAT, CDR2 FQDESV (reference sequence). The length of the CDR3 is 14 residues. With 2 bases clipped from V and 6 bases from J, the junction kept 4 bases outside the gene matches.

There are a few counts of this clone. The chain is built from TRBV15 and TRBJ1-5; D remains ambiguous. In germline, CDR1 is LNHNV, CDR2 YYDKDF (reference sequence). V was shortened by 1 base and J by 8 bases, with 15 bases between the two germline ends. The CDR3 contains 15 residues. CDR3: CATSRAGDGVEPQHF. The CDR3 DNA sequence: TGTGCCACCAGCAGAGCCGGGGATGGGGTGGAGCCCCAGCATTTT.

V and J are TRBV28 and TRBJ2-1; 9 bases agree with TRBD2. The CDR3 consists of 15 residues. Germline values: CDR1 MDHEN, CDR2 SYDVKM. Trimming removed 3 bases from V and 1 base from J; junction bases left unmatched: 1. CDR3 region: CASSFGLASYNEQFF. CDR3 coding DNA: TGTGCCAGCAGTTTCGGACTAGCGTCCTACAATGAGCAGTTCTTC.

This clone was seen a few times. The chain carries TRBV5-1 and TRBJ2-5; D possibly corresponds to TRBD1 (6 bases). Germline values: CDR1 SGHRS, CDR2 YFSETQ. CDR3 length: 14 residues. Trimming cost V 2 bases and J 1 base, with 9 bases left between them. CDR3 residues: CASSFGQIQETQYF. DNA for the CDR3: TGCGCCAGCAGCTTTGGACAGATCCAAGAGACCCAGTACTTC.

The genes are TRBV6-1 and TRBJ1-1, with D possibly TRBD1 on 6 matching bases. V shed 2 bases and J shed 3 bases, with 10 bases lying between them. The CDR3 loop spans 14 amino acids. Germline V gene lookup returns CDR1 MNHNS and CDR2 SASEGT. The CDR3 DNA reads as TGTGCCAGCAGTGAACAACAGGGCTACACTGAAGCTTTCTTT. Translating it yields CASSEQQGYTEAFF.

The chain uses TRBV6-5 and TRBJ1-6; D ambiguous. Germline-derived CDR1 and CDR2 are MNHEY and SVGAGI. V lost 6 bases and J 8 bases, leaving 14 bases between the germline ends. The CDR3 consists of 14 residues. Here the CDR3 reads CASSPELSYSPLHF. DNA of the CDR3: TGTGCCAGCAGCCCGGAGCTGAGTTATTCACCCCTCCACTTT.

Here the CDR3 reads CASRVGGALVGYTF. The CDR3 DNA is TGTGCCAGCAGGGTAGGGGGGGCGTTAGTTGGCTACACCTTC. The V call is TRBV28, the J call TRBJ1-2; tentative D call: TRBD1 (6 bases). Per germline, CDR1 MDHEN and CDR2 SYDVKM. The CDR3 runs 14 residues. Between the trimmed V and J ends, which lost 6 bases and 7 bases, there was a span of 18 bases.

The chain employs TRBV19 and TRBJ2-3; 9 nucleotides agree with TRBD2. Germline values: CDR1 LNHDA, CDR2 SQIVND (reference sequence). The CDR3 is made up of 16 amino acids. V shed 5 bases, J shed 4 bases, and the junction held 10 bases outside the gene matches. CDR3 residues: CASSFYSGRGADTQYF. DNA of the CDR3: TGTGCCAGTAGTTTCTATAGCGGGAGAGGCGCAGATACGCAGTATTTT.

V gene TRBV10-1 combines with J gene TRBJ1-1; D gene ambiguous. There are 13 residues in the CDR3. The ends were cut back, 0 bases at V and 9 bases at J, with 11 bases in the middle. In germline, CDR1 is WNHNN, CDR2 SYGVQD (reference sequence). The CDR3 is CASSESVTSKAFF. DNA for the CDR3: TGCGCCAGCAGTGAGTCGGTTACCAGTAAAGCTTTCTTT.

The chain couples TRBV5-1 to TRBJ2-3; 9 nucleotides align to TRBD2. V shed 7 bases, J shed 0 bases, and the junction held 12 bases outside the gene matches. The CDR3 spans 17 residues. From germline, CDR1 is SGHRS and CDR2 YFSETQ. CDR3 in amino acids: CASATVSGGTSTDTQYF. The CDR3 DNA follows: TGCGCCAGCGCAACGGTTAGCGGGGGAACAAGCACAGATACGCAGTATTTT.

The CDR3 nucleotides read TGTGCCAGCTCATCCCCCGGGTTCTATGGCTACACCTTC. Translating it yields CASSSPGFYGYTF. The chain joins TRBV28 to TRBJ1-2; D is unclear. Per the germline V gene, CDR1 is MDHEN and CDR2 is SYDVKM. Trimming took off 8 bases at V and 4 bases at J, with 14 bases between the two ends. The CDR3 length is 13 residues.

This sequence joins TRBV11-2 and TRBJ2-5; TRBD2 agrees at 9 bases. CDR3 size: 15 residues. CDR1 SGHAT and CDR2 FQNNGV come from the germline V gene. Losses at the gene ends were 5 bases for V and 5 bases for J; bases not matched to a gene: 9. The CDR3 here is CASSPSGKRGETQYF. The CDR3 nucleotides are TGTGCCAGCAGCCCTAGCGGGAAAAGGGGGGAGACCCAGTACTTC. The full variable domain, rest sourced from reference TRBV11-2 and TRBJ2-5, is EAGVAQSPRYKIIEKRQSVAFWCNPISGHATLYWYQQILGQGPKLLIQFQNNGVVDDSQLPKDRFSAERLKGVDSTLKIQPAKLEDSAVYLCASSPSGKRGETQYFGPGTRLLVL.

This clone was picked up a small number of times. The chain combines TRBV4-1 with TRBJ2-5, with D possibly TRBD2 on 6 matching bases. CDR1 MGHRA and CDR2 YSYEKL come from the germline V gene. Trimming cost V 3 bases and J 2 bases, with 16 bases left between them. The CDR3 length is 16 residues. CDR3 DNA: TGCGCCAGCAGCCAGGCCGTCAGCGGGTCTCAAGAGACCCAGTACTTC. This codes for CASSQAVSGSQETQYF.

J is TRBJ2-7 and V is TRBV5-4, with 8 bases matching TRBD2. The trim removed 4 bases at V and 1 base at J, leaving 10 bases unmatched. CDR1 is SGHNT and CDR2 is YYREEE in the germline V gene (reference sequence). The CDR3 is 16 amino acids. This CDR3 is CASSPDGGEGSYEQYF. Written as DNA, the CDR3 is TGTGCCAGCAGCCCGGACGGGGGGGAGGGTTCCTACGAGCAGTACTTC.

J is TRBJ1-2 and V is TRBV9; D is unresolved. Germline CDR1 is SGDLS and CDR2 is YYNGEE. Trimming removed 0 bases from V and 1 base from J, with 10 bases in between. CDR3 length equals 15 residues. The CDR3, as DNA: TGTGCCAGCAGCGTAGAGGCAGGAAATAACTATGGCTACACCTTC. Amino acid sequence: CASSVEAGNNYGYTF.

The chain joins TRBV5-5 to TRBJ2-7, with 13 positions matching TRBD2. V lost 3 bases to trimming and J lost 7 bases; unmatched junction nucleotides: 4. Germline V gene data show CDR1 as SGHKS and CDR2 as YYEKEE (reference sequence). This CDR3 has 14 amino acids. CDR3 DNA sequence: TGTGCCAGCAGCTGGGGACTAGCGGGAAAGGAGCAGTACTTC. Its translation: CASSWGLAGKEQYF.